This T cell receptor beta chain was sequenced during a study of cytomegalovirus exposure and HLA in healthy donors. Whole-study findings and limits: Fewer N-insertions than the roughly 700-donor mean were reportedly shown by an Asian-associated ancestry cluster in a later analysis. The authors judged a highly shared variant cluster likely a sequencing artifact. In a later analysis, specific HLA alleles were associated with approximately 17,000 TCR beta sequences at a 0.05 false discovery rate.

CDR1 and CDR2 (germline): MNHNY, SVGAGI (reference sequence). V was cut by 6 bases and J by 1 base, with 10 bases left in between. The CDR3 runs to 14 residues. The primer mix had 60 Vbeta and 13 Jbeta primers. Repertoires were generated with immunoSEQ multiplex PCR, while TCRdb's copy carries only in-frame clones and drops some. The sample shows 100,000 to 150,000 clones, 80% to 90% of them seen only once. With regard to this clone: As yet, its antigen is unknown.

The sequencing input was PBMCs. The sequence was collected from a man aged 45-60 years in good health and CMV-seronegative. The chain couples TRBV6-6 to TRBJ2-1, with D possibly TRBD2 on 5 matching bases. DNA of the CDR3: TGTGCCAGCAGCCGGGGATCATCCTACAATGAGCAGTTCTTC. Translating it yields CASSRGSSYNEQFF.